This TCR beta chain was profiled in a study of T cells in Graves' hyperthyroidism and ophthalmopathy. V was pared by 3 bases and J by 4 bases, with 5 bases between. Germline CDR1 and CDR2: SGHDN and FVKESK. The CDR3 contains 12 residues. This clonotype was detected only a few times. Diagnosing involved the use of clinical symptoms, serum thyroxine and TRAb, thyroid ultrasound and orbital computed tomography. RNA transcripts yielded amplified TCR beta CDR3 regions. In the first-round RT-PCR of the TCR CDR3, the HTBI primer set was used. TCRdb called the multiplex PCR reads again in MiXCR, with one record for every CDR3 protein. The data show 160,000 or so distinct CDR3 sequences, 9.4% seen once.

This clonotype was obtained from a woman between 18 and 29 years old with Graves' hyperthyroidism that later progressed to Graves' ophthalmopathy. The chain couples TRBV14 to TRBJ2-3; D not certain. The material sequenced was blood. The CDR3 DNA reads TGTGCCAGCAGCCATACATCAGATACGCAGTATTTT. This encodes CASSHTSDTQYF.